This T cell receptor (beta chain) was captured in a study of blood T cell repertoires in COVID-19. Study information: In each case, the material was cDNA or gDNA derived from T cells, B-cell-depleted T cells, or PBMCs.

Germline V CDR1 and CDR2: SGHKS, YYEKEE (reference sequence). With V trimmed by 6 bases and J by 2 bases, 11 bases remained unmatched. The CDR3 totals 16 residues. Only in-frame clones appear in the TCRdb table, and some are missing; sequencing was by immunoSEQ multiplex PCR. The data contain about 400,000 clones, roughly nine tenths of them seen just once; the ten biggest clones take up 1.7%. The sample consisted of PBMCs or T cells enriched from blood (not recorded which). This sequence originates from a woman aged 30 to 39 who had recovered from COVID-19. The chain employs TRBV5-5 and TRBJ1-2; 9 bases map to TRBD1. CDR3 in DNA: TGTGCCAGCAACCTCCTAATACAGGGGGCGAACTATGGCTACACCTTC. Translated: CASNLLIQGANYGYTF.